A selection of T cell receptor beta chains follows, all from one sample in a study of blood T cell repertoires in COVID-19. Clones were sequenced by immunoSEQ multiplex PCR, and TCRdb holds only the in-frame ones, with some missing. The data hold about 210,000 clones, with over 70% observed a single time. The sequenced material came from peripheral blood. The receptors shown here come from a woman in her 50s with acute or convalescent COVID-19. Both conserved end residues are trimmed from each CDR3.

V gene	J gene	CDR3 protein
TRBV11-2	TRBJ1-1	ASSLVTTGGNTEAF
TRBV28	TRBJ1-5	ASSLPGQGNQPQH
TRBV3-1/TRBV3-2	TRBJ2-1	ASSPTRDEQF
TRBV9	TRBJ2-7	ASSVATGQGYEQY
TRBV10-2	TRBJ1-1	ASNQFPNTEAF
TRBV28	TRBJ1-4	ASSLGQTREKLF
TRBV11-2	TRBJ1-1	ASSLERSFEAF
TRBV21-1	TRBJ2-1	ASSLLGSSYNEQF
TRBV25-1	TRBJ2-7	ASRRGYEQY
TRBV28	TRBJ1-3	ASSPGGSSGNTIY
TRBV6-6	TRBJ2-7	ASSYSSGETTYEQY
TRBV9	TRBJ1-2	ASSVGQGYGYT
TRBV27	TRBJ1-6	ASSQGQDSPLH
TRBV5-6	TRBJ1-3	ASSPRTGSSLTSSHTIY
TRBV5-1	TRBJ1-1	ASSLGTGGLINTEAF
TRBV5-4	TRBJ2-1	ASSLAEDEQF
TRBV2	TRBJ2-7	ASRLREGLVYEQY
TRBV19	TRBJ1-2	ASSNQGSYGYT
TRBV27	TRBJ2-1	ASVDRGPWNEQF
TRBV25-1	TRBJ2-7	ASSEGRGQYEQY
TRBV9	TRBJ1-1	ASSTEGGRTAEAF
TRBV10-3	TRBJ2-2	AISETTGGGSGELF
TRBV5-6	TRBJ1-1	ASSSGVFNTEAF
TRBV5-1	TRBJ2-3	ASSNGQFSTDTQY
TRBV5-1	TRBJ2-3	ASRSEGPDTQY
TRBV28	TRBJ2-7	ATGGTSGESG
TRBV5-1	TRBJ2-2	ASSLGREGTGELF
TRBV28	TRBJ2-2	ASSLKGRYTGELF
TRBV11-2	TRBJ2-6	ASSFPRSASGANVLT
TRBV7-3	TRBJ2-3	ASSWTGTDTQY
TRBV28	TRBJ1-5	ASSRTDYSNQPQH
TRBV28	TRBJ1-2	ASGTESNYGYT
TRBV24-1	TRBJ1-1	ATSDDRVGTEAF
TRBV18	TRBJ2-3	ASSPGGTTDTQY
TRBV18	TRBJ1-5	ASSMGGNQPQH
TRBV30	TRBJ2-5	AWKTWGQPKGETQY
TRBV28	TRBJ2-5	ASRGGGTVQETQY
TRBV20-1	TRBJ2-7	SARDSYEQY
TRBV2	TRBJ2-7	ASRLLVLEQY
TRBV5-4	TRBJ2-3	ASSLDSEYTDTQY
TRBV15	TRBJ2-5	ATSGETQY
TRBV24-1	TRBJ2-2	ATSDLKAGGGGKGELF
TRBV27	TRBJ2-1	ASSLQYVTYNEQF
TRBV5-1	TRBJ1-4	ASSPPVAGGYEKLF
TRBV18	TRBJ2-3	ASSHGPDRASTDTQY
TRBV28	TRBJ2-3	ASSSYPRADTQY
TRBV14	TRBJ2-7	ASSHGLASYEQY